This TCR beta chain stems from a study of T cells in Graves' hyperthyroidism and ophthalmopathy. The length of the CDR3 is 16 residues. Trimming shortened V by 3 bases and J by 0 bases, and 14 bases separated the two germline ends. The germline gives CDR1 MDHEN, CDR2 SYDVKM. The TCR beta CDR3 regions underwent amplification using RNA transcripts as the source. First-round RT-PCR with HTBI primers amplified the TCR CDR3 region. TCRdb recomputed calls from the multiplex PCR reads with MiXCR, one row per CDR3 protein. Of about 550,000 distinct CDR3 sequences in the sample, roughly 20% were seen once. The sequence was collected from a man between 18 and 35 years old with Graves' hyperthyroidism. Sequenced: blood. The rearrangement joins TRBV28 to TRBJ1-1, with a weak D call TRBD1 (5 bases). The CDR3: CASSLGRVGLNTEAFF. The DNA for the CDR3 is TGTGCCAGCAGTTTGGGGCGGGTGGGTTTGAACACTGAAGCTTTCTTT. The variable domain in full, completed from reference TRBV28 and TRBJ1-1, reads DVKVTQSSRYLVKRTGEKVFLECVQDMDHENMFWYRQDPGLGLRLIYFSYDVKMKEKGDIPEGYSVSREKKERFSLILESASTNQTSMYLCASSLGRVGLNTEAFFGQGTRLTVV.